Each of the 22 T cell receptor beta chains below was sequenced from the same sample in a study of HIV-infected patients and healthy controls. Alpha and beta constant-region primers primed reverse transcription of around 500 ng RNA. Each of the alpha and beta chains got its own library through chain-specific third strand synthesis with indices. One entry per CDR3 protein results from TCRdb running MiXCR on the 5' RACE reads. This sample carries about 16,000 distinct CDR3 sequences, 9.4% of them seen once, and the ten largest clones take approximately 5%. The repertoire came from unfractionated whole blood and reflected all unsorted peripheral T cells. The specimen sequenced was blood. These receptors were obtained from an adult in good health.

At least ten counts were recorded for this clonotype. The V call is TRBV5-1, the J call TRBJ2-3; D not certain. The CDR3 loop spans 14 amino acids. Between the trimmed V and J ends, which lost 2 bases and 2 bases, there was a span of 9 bases. Germline V gene sequence: CDR1 SGHRS, CDR2 YFSETQ. The CDR3 sequence: CASSLSSHTDTQYF. DNA for the CDR3: TGCGCCAGCAGCTTATCGAGTCACACAGATACGCAGTATTTT. The complete variable domain, with remaining parts taken from reference TRBV5-1 and TRBJ2-3, reads KAGVTQTPRYLIKTRGQQVTLSCSPISGHRSVSWYQQTPGQGLQFLFEYFSETQRNKGNFPGRFSGRQFSNSRSEMNVSTLELGDSALYLCASSLSSHTDTQYFGPGTRLTVL.

Many counts were recorded for this clonotype. The gene calls are TRBV6-5 and TRBJ2-5; D remains ambiguous. Germline V gives CDR1 MNHEY, CDR2 SVGAGI. The CDR3 is 11 amino acids. Trimming cost V 6 bases and J 3 bases, with 5 bases left between them. CDR3 bases: TGTGCCAGCAGCCGTAAAGAGACCCAGTACTTC. This sequence encodes CASSRKETQYF.

There are many counts of this clonotype. The rearrangement links TRBV6-2 or TRBV6-3 to TRBJ1-5, with 11 positions matching TRBD1. The CDR3 is 16 amino acids. The germline CDR1 and CDR2 sequences are MNHEY and SVGEGT. V lost 2 bases and J lost 7; bases outside the gene matches: 7. CDR3 DNA sequence: TGTGCCAGCAGTTACGGGGGACAGGGGGTTTGGCAGCCCCAGCATTTT. Encoded protein: CASSYGGQGVWQPQHF.

The table lists this clonotype with a few counts. The chain has TRBV6-5 and TRBJ1-5; D may be TRBD1 (5 bases). The CDR3 runs 15 residues. The V end lost 6 bases, the J end lost 7 bases, and 19 bases lay between the germline ends. Per the germline V gene, CDR1 is MNHEY and CDR2 is SVGAGI. The CDR3 reads CASSPTSRGKQPQHF. The CDR3 coding sequence is TGTGCCAGCAGCCCAACATCCCGGGGGAAGCAGCCCCAGCATTTT.

This clonotype appeared many times. The J gene is TRBJ1-2, the V gene TRBV11-2; 12 bases fit TRBD1. Trimming removed 4 bases from V and 3 bases from J; junction bases left unmatched: 12. The CDR3 runs 18 residues. Per the germline V gene, CDR1 is SGHAT and CDR2 is FQNNGV. CDR3 loop: CASSSPLGTGGGDYGYTF. The DNA for the CDR3 is TGTGCCAGCAGCTCTCCACTCGGGACAGGGGGCGGCGACTATGGCTACACCTTC. Filled out from reference TRBV11-2 and TRBJ1-2, the complete variable domain reads EAGVAQSPRYKIIEKRQSVAFWCNPISGHATLYWYQQILGQGPKLLIQFQNNGVVDDSQLPKDRFSAERLKGVDSTLKIQPAKLEDSAVYLCASSSPLGTGGGDYGYTFGSGTRLTVV.

This clonotype occurred a few times. The chain combines TRBV20-1 with TRBJ2-7, with 12 bases lining up with TRBD1. Germline V gives CDR1 DFQATT, CDR2 SNEGSKA (reference sequence). The V and J ends lost 1 base and 7 bases, in that order; junction bases with no gene match: 5. The CDR3 runs 14 residues. CDR3 region: CSARAGTGGDEQYV. CDR3 sequence (DNA): TGCAGTGCTAGAGCCGGGACAGGGGGCGATGAGCAGTACGTC.

This clonotype occurred many times. The chain uses TRBV6-5 and TRBJ1-4, with no clear D. CDR3 length equals 14 residues. Trimming removed 6 bases from V and 7 bases from J, with 15 bases in between. Germline lookup yields CDR1 MNHEY and CDR2 SVGAGI. CDR3 DNA sequence: TGTGCCAGCAGATACACGGGAATGAGTGAAAAACTGTTTTTT. It yields the protein CASRYTGMSEKLFF.

This clonotype has a handful of counts. The chain has TRBV20-1 and TRBJ1-5, with TRBD1 as a possible D gene (6 bases). The germline gives CDR1 DFQATT, CDR2 SNEGSKA (reference sequence). CDR3 size: 15 residues. With 2 bases removed from V and 3 bases from J, the gap between germline ends came to 14 bases. CDR3 protein: CSARSRGRFNQPQHF. The CDR3 DNA follows: TGCAGTGCTAGATCCAGGGGACGATTCAATCAGCCCCAGCATTTT.

This clonotype occurred many times. The chain links TRBV11-2 to TRBJ2-5, with a tentative D call TRBD1 (5 bases). V was shortened by 3 bases and J by 0 bases, with 8 bases between the two germline ends. The CDR3 has 14 residues. Germline V lookup: CDR1 SGHAT, CDR2 FQNNGV. CDR3 sequence reads: CASSLGLDQETQYF. The CDR3 bases are TGTGCCAGCAGCTTGGGGCTAGACCAAGAGACCCAGTACTTC.

This clonotype was observed many times. The gene calls are TRBV11-2 and TRBJ1-1; D may be TRBD1 (5 bases). Germline-derived CDR1 and CDR2 are SGHAT and FQNNGV. The CDR3 sequence is 13 residues long. The germline V and J ends were trimmed by 2 bases and 6 bases, with 10 bases remaining between them. Here the CDR3 DNA reads TGTGCCAGCAGCTTATTAACAGGACCTGAAGCTTTCTTT. Its protein product is CASSLLTGPEAFF.

This clonotype was counted between two and nine times. This chain links TRBV29-1 with TRBJ2-3, with D unclear. The germline V and J ends were trimmed by 3 bases and 0 bases, with 7 bases remaining between them. Germline values: CDR1 SQVTM, CDR2 ANQGSEA. This CDR3 has 13 residues. CDR3 DNA sequence: TGCAGCGTTGAGGAACAGAGCACAGATACGCAGTATTTT. It encodes CSVEEQSTDTQYF.

This clonotype was detected ten times or more. CDR3 coding DNA: TGTGCCAGCAGCCAAGGGACCGGGACAGGGGGCTACGAGCAGTACGTC. Translation gives CASSQGTGTGGYEQYV. The V call is TRBV2, the J call TRBJ2-7; 11 nucleotides line up with TRBD1. After removal of 6 bases from V and 3 bases from J, the junction contained 10 bases not matched to a gene. The CDR3 has 16 residues. Germline loops: CDR1 SNHLY, CDR2 FYNNEI.

This clonotype appeared many times. The chain has TRBV12-3 or TRBV12-4 and TRBJ2-1; D gene ambiguous. This CDR3 has 13 amino acids. The V and J ends lost 5 bases and 2 bases respectively, with 7 bases between them. CDR3 sequence reads: CASSLQTYNEQFF. The CDR3 bases are TGTGCCAGCAGTCTGCAGACCTACAATGAGCAGTTCTTC.

This clonotype was seen repeatedly, ten times or more. The chain employs TRBV5-1 and TRBJ2-1; 7 nucleotides line up with TRBD1. V lost 0 bases, J lost 1 base, and 4 bases stayed unmatched. Germline CDR1 is SGHRS and CDR2 is YFSETQ. The CDR3 covers 16 residues. The CDR3 DNA reads TGCGCCAGCAGCTTGGAGGGACAGCCTTCCTACAATGAGCAGTTCTTC. Encoded protein: CASSLEGQPSYNEQFF.

Only one count was recorded for this clonotype. V and J are TRBV24-1 and TRBJ1-5; D is undetermined. Germline CDR1 and CDR2: KGHDR and SFDVKD. With 1 base removed from V and 1 base from J, the gap between germline ends came to 4 bases. The CDR3 covers 14 residues. CDR3 loop: CATSDLASNQPQHF. The DNA of the CDR3 is TGTGCCACCAGTGATTTAGCGAGCAATCAGCCCCAGCATTTT.

Many counts were recorded for this clonotype. The chain links TRBV12-3 or TRBV12-4 to TRBJ2-3; 9 bases map to TRBD1. This CDR3 spans 16 amino acids. Trimming took 4 bases from V and 4 from J; bases not matched to a gene: 9. Here the CDR3 DNA reads TGTGCCAGCAGTTCCCACAGGGGGCGAAGTGCAGATACGCAGTATTTT. It translates to CASSSHRGRSADTQYF.

As to this clonotype: A much larger clone sits a single nucleotide away, making a read error possible. The chain has TRBV11-2 and TRBJ2-5, with D maybe TRBD1 (6 bases). The V gene's germline CDR1 is SGHAT and CDR2 FQNNGV. This CDR3 spans 12 amino acids. The CDR3 sequence is CTSSPQGETQYF. CDR3 nucleotide sequence: TGTACCAGCAGCCCCCAGGGGGAGACCCAGTACTTC.

This clonotype was seen many times. This chain uses TRBV27 with TRBJ1-4; D gene ambiguous. Germline CDR1 and CDR2: MNHEY and SMNVEV (reference sequence). The V end was cut by 5 bases, the J end by 0 bases, with 13 bases between. CDR3 length: 16 residues. For the CDR3, the DNA is TGTGCCAGCAGTCATCGTAGGCCCGCAACTAATGAAAAACTGTTTTTT. It specifies CASSHRRPATNEKLFF.

The gene calls are TRBV19 and TRBJ1-5; D gene uncertain. The germline V gene has CDR1 LNHDA and CDR2 SQIVND (reference sequence). The CDR3 runs 16 residues. V gave up 3 bases and J gave up 1 base, with 13 bases separating them. The DNA of the CDR3 is TGTGCCAGTAGTATCCAGGTCGATAGAAGCAATCAGCCCCAGCATTTT. Protein: CASSIQVDRSNQPQHF.

This clonotype was counted at least ten times. The chain links TRBV10-2 to TRBJ1-1; D not certain. V lost 3 bases to trimming and J lost 4 bases, with 12 bases between them. CDR3 length: 14 amino acids. Per germline, CDR1 WSHSY and CDR2 SAAADI. The CDR3 DNA follows: TGCGCCAGCAGTGATTTATCGTTCGGCACTGAAGCTTTCTTT. Encoded protein: CASSDLSFGTEAFF.

This clonotype came up many times. This sequence joins TRBV20-1 and TRBJ2-1, with TRBD2 matching 7 bases. Trimming at V came to 1 base and at J to 0 bases, leaving 6 bases not matched to a gene. The V gene's germline CDR1 is DFQATT and CDR2 SNEGSKA (reference sequence). This CDR3 has 16 residues. CDR3 region: CSARGLAASSYNEQFF. Here the CDR3 DNA reads TGCAGTGCTAGAGGCCTAGCGGCGAGCTCCTACAATGAGCAGTTCTTC.

Here the CDR3 reads CASSLVGPANTEAFF. The DNA of the CDR3 is TGTGCCAGCAGCTTAGTGGGGCCAGCGAACACTGAAGCTTTCTTT. The V call is TRBV11-3, the J call TRBJ1-1; D may be TRBD1 (5 bases). The CDR3 runs 15 residues. Between the trimmed V and J ends, which lost 1 base and 1 base, there was a span of 10 bases. Germline CDR1 SGHNT, CDR2 YENEEA.